This T cell receptor beta chain was profiled in a study of a mutant IDH1 vaccine in newly diagnosed glioma. Profiling relied on immunoSEQ multiplex PCR, and the TCRdb table lists in-frame clones only, not all of them. The top ten clones hold roughly 6.8% of a sample with more than 80,000 clones, roughly 80% of them seen once. As for time point: baseline, week 1 (first vaccination visit). The treatment was: pre-vaccination baseline after standard-of-care therapy. The TCR sequence derives from a woman aged 45-65 years with glioma. The sample consisted of PBMCs, taken from a glioma patient treated with radiotherapy, temozolomide or both.

In nucleotides, the CDR3 is TGTGCCACCTTGATCCGGACAGGAAACACCGGGGAGCTGTTTTTT. Residues: CATLIRTGNTGELFF. The rearrangement links TRBV6-6 to TRBJ2-2; TRBD1 aligns across 7 bases. Germline V gives CDR1 MNHNY, CDR2 SVGAGI (reference sequence). V was pared by 10 bases and J by 2 bases, with 10 bases of the junction left unmatched. There are 15 residues in the CDR3.